This TCR beta chain was captured in a study of Graves' ophthalmopathy and Graves' hyperthyroidism. Broader study findings: A classifier, a 13-signature model, separated ophthalmopathy from stable hyperthyroidism with around 88% sensitivity and approximately 81% specificity.

Looked up from germline, CDR1 is ENHRY and CDR2 is SYGVKD. Trimming left V 4 bases short and J 0 bases short, with 12 bases between. The CDR3 sequence is 15 residues long. This clonotype was found a few times. Its antigen is undetermined. Amplification from RNA transcripts yielded the TCR beta CDR3 regions. Second-round multiplex PCR followed a first-round RT-PCR using HTBI primers. TCRdb recomputed calls from the multiplex PCR reads with MiXCR, one row per CDR3 protein. The sample shows around 1,200,000 distinct CDR3 sequences, 35% to 40% of them seen only once. Diagnoses were established from clinical symptoms, serum thyroxine, TRAb, thyroid ultrasound and orbital computed tomography.

The specimen sequenced was peripheral blood or thyroid tissue (not recorded which). The V gene is TRBV10-3, the J gene TRBJ1-1, with D tentatively TRBD1 (5 bases). The clonotype comes from an adult man with Graves' hyperthyroidism. This CDR3 reads CAISGGGAMNTEAFF. Here the CDR3 DNA reads TGTGCCATCAGTGGGGGGGGAGCTATGAACACTGAAGCTTTCTTT.